These T cell receptor beta chains were read from a single sample in a study of T-cell memory formation after mild COVID-19. TCRdb processed the 5' RACE reads anew with MiXCR; each CDR3 protein has one entry. The data show 470,000 or so distinct CDR3 sequences, more than 15% seen once. The sequencing input was PBMCs or a T cell subset sorted from them (not recorded which). These receptors were taken from a man aged 18 to 30 who had mild COVID-19 (a few samples of this study predate the infection). Cell type and time point are not known. The conserved cysteine and the conserved F or W are not part of the CDR3 here.

CDR3	V	J
ASSPGGAVQPQH	TRBV5-1	TRBJ1-5
ASSLESGLDEQY	TRBV5-8	TRBJ2-7
ASSQELTGTAF	TRBV4-3	TRBJ1-1
ASSLVSTEQF	TRBV6-1	TRBJ2-1
ASSSGQGAPLGGYT	TRBV5-1	TRBJ1-2
ASSFLAGSGETQY	TRBV5-1	TRBJ2-5
ASSQDPGLAGGLPF	TRBV4-1	TRBJ2-1
ASSLMQGHNTWELF	TRBV5-6	TRBJ2-2
SGYRAEETKY	TRBV20-1	TRBJ2-5
ASSFETGRYGYT	TRBV7-2	TRBJ1-2
ASRGNDRLNYGYT	TRBV5-1	TRBJ1-2
ASRLLWGTGANVLT	TRBV6-5	TRBJ2-6
ASSQWGEGEQF	TRBV4-3	TRBJ2-1
ASSRGRWDTEAF	TRBV3-1	TRBJ1-1
ASSMTGTSGAETQY	TRBV19	TRBJ2-5
ASSPSGGLNEQF	TRBV7-3	TRBJ2-1
ASSVGAAVNTEAF	TRBV9	TRBJ1-1
SVEERRWGPSSDTQY	TRBV29-1	TRBJ2-3
ASSLGGGMPAYEQY	TRBV7-9	TRBJ2-7
ASRSYRVSDEQY	TRBV13	TRBJ2-7
ASSPTLRGGELF	TRBV7-3	TRBJ2-2
ASRHATLAGDSGANVLT	TRBV7-9	TRBJ2-6
ASSRDTVYGYT	TRBV3-1	TRBJ1-2
ASSPPLAGAGKTQY	TRBV28	TRBJ2-5
ASSPHGQGSYNEQF	TRBV14	TRBJ2-1
ASSQPGVGGYT	TRBV4-3	TRBJ1-2
ASTLGGGSDTQY	TRBV5-5	TRBJ2-3
ASSLLPSGTGELF	TRBV5-1	TRBJ2-2
ASSLFGGNTEAF	TRBV27	TRBJ1-1
ASSHIGGTSGANVLT	TRBV6-1	TRBJ2-6
ASSQTDRIEQF	TRBV4-1	TRBJ2-1
ASSWRTGGAGELF	TRBV7-9	TRBJ2-2
ASSPGSGFAGELF	TRBV6-5	TRBJ2-2
ASSQGSGGFYEQY	TRBV3-1	TRBJ2-7
ASTVAASYNEQF	TRBV10-2	TRBJ2-1
SASDRAPSGANVLT	TRBV20-1	TRBJ2-6
ASSPWVRRGPTEKLF	TRBV4-1	TRBJ1-4
ASSPLQVGTDTQY	TRBV28	TRBJ2-3
SVGKAGGPTDTQY	TRBV29-1	TRBJ2-3
ASTLAGVNTDTQY	TRBV28	TRBJ2-3
ASSLAPGNYGYT	TRBV5-1	TRBJ1-2
ASSQDDAGGGELF	TRBV3-1	TRBJ2-2
ASSRRQGWSNTEAF	TRBV6-5	TRBJ1-1
ASSLRGLGGYT	TRBV28	TRBJ1-2
ASSKLRGTGELF	TRBV7-3	TRBJ2-2
ASSIRDYSTDTQY	TRBV7-2	TRBJ2-3
ASSSARGGSNEQY	TRBV6-2/TRBV6-3	TRBJ2-7
SVILAGIAKNIQY	TRBV29-1	TRBJ2-4
ASSVEGSNQPQH	TRBV9	TRBJ1-5
ASSLAGSGRYQETQY	TRBV5-1	TRBJ2-5
ASSLGPWETQY	TRBV3-1	TRBJ2-5
ASSADRQRGDTQY	TRBV5-1	TRBJ2-3
ASSYSDSLRKQY	TRBV6-6	TRBJ2-7